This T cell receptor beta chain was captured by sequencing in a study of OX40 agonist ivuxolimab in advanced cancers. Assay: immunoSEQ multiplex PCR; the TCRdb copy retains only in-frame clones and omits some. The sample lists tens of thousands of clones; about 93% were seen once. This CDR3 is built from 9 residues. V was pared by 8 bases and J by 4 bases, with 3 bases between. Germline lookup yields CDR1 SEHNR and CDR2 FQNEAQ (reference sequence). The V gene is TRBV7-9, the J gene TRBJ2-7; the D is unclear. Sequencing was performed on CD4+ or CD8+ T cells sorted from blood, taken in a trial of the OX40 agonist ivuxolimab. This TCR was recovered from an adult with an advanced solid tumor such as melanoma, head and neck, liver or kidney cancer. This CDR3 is CASGYEQYF. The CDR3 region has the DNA TGTGCCAGCGGGTACGAGCAGTACTTC.